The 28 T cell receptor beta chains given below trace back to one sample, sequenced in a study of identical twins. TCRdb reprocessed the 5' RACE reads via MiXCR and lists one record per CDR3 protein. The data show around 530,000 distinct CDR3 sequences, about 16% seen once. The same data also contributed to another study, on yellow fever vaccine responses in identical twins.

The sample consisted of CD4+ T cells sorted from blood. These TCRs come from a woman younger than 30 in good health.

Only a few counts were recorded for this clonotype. The DNA of the CDR3 is TGTGCCAGCAGCCCAGTTCGGGGGTTCTATGGCTACACCTTC. As protein: CASSPVRGFYGYTF. The chain combines TRBV3-1 with TRBJ1-2; perhaps TRBD1 as D (5 bases). The germline V and J ends were trimmed by 4 bases and 4 bases, with 13 bases remaining between them. CDR1 and CDR2 from the germline V gene are LGHDT and YNNKEL (reference sequence). This CDR3 is 14 amino acids long.

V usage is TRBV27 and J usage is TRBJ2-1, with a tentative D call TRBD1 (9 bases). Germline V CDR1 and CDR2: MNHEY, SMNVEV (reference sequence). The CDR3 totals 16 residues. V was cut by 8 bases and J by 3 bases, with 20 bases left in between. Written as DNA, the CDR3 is TGTGCCAGCCGTGTAGCGGGACAGGGCAGCTACAATGAGCAGTTCTTC. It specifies CASRVAGQGSYNEQFF.

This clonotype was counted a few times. The CDR3 nucleotides read TGTGCCACCCGAGTGAATAGCGGGGGCACAGATACGCAGTATTTT. This translates into CATRVNSGGTDTQYF. V and J are TRBV10-3 and TRBJ2-3; 8 bases line up with TRBD2. Unmatched junction bases numbered 10, after V lost 10 bases and J lost 1 base. The CDR3 totals 15 residues. Germline CDR1 is ENHRY and CDR2 is SYGVKD.

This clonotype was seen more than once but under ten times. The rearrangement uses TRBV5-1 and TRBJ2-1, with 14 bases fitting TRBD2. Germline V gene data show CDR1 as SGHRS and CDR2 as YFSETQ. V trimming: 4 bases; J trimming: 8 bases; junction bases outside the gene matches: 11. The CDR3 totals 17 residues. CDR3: CASSPTGTSGSVYEQFF. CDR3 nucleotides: TGCGCCAGCAGCCCGACAGGGACTAGCGGGAGTGTGTATGAGCAGTTCTTC.

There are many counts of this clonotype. Here the CDR3 reads CASSLALAGANEQYF. The CDR3 coding sequence is TGTGCCAGCAGCTTGGCCCTAGCGGGAGCTAACGAGCAGTACTTC. The chain carries TRBV5-6 and TRBJ2-7; 10 bases line up with TRBD2. With V trimmed by 0 bases and J by 5 bases, 5 bases remained unmatched. Looked up from germline, CDR1 is SGHDT and CDR2 is YYEEEE. The CDR3 length is 15 residues. The whole variable domain, remainder taken from reference TRBV5-6 and TRBJ2-7, is DAGVTQSPTHLIKTRGQQVTLRCSPKSGHDTVSWYQQALGQGPQFIFQYYEEEERQRGNFPDRFSGHQFPNYSSELNVNALLLGDSALYLCASSLALAGANEQYFGPGTRLTVT.

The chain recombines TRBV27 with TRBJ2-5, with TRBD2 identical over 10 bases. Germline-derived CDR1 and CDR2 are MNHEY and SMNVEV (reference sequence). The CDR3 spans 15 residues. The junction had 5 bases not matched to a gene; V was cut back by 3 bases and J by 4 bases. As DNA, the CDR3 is TGTGCCAGCAGTTTTAGACTAGCGGGCTTAGAGACCCAGTACTTC. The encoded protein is CASSFRLAGLETQYF.

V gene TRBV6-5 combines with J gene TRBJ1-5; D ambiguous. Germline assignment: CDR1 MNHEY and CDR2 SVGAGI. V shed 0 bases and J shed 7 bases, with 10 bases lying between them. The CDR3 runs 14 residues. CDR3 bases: TGTGCCAGCAGTTACTCGTCCTCCTGGCAGCCCCAGCATTTT. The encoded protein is CASSYSSSWQPQHF.

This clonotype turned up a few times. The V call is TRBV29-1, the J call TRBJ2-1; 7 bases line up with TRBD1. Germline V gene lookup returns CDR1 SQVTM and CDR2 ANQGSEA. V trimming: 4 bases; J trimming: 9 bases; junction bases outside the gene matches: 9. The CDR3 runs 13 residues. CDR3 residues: CSVARQGSFEQFF. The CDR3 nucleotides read TGCAGCGTTGCAAGACAGGGCTCATTTGAGCAGTTCTTC.

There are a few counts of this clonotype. Here the CDR3 reads CASSLTSTGVTNTEAFF. For the CDR3, the DNA is TGTGCCAGCAGCTTGACGTCGACAGGAGTAACGAACACTGAAGCTTTCTTT. The chain joins TRBV5-6 to TRBJ1-1; weak D call: TRBD1 (6 bases). The length of the CDR3 is 17 residues. V lost 1 base, J lost 1 base, and 17 bases lay in between. Germline-derived CDR1 and CDR2 are SGHDT and YYEEEE.

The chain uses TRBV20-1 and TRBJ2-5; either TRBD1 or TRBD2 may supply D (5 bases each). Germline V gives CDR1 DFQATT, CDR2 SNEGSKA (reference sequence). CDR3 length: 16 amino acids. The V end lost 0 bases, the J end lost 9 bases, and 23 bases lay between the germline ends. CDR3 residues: CSARDLIGTGPGSQYF. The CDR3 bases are TGCAGTGCTAGAGATCTAATAGGAACGGGGCCGGGGTCCCAGTACTTC.

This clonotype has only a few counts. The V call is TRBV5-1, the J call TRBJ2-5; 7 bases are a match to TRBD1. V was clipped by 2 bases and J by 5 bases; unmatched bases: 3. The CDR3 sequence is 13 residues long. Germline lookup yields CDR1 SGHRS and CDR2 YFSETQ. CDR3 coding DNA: TGCGCCAGCAGCTTTGAGACAGGGGAGACCCAGTACTTC. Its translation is CASSFETGETQYF.

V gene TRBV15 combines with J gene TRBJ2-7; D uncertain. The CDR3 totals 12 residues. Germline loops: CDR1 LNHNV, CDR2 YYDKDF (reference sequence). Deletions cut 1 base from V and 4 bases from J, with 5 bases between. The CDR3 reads CATSRVGYEQYV. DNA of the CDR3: TGTGCCACCAGCAGAGTGGGTTACGAGCAGTACGTC.

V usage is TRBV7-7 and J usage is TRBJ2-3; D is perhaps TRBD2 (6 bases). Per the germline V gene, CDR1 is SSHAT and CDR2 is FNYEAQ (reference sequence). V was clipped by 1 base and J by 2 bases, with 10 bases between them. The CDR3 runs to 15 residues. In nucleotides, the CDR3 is TGTGCCAGCAGCTTAGGGCTAGCGTACACAGATACGCAGTATTTT. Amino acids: CASSLGLAYTDTQYF.

CDR3 bases: TGTGCCAGCAGCGTAGGGCTAGCGGGAAGAAGGATGTACAATGAGCAGTTCTTC. It encodes CASSVGLAGRRMYNEQFF. The J gene is TRBJ2-1, the V gene TRBV9, with 9 bases matching TRBD2. Unmatched junction bases numbered 11, after V lost 0 bases and J lost 4 bases. Germline V gives CDR1 SGDLS, CDR2 YYNGEE. The CDR3 totals 18 residues. Complete variable domain (other parts from reference TRBV9 and TRBJ2-1): DSGVTQTPKHLITATGQRVTLRCSPRSGDLSVYWYQQSLDQGLQFLIQYYNGEERAKGNILERFSAQQFPDLHSELNLSSLELGDSALYFCASSVGLAGRRMYNEQFFGPGTRLTVL.

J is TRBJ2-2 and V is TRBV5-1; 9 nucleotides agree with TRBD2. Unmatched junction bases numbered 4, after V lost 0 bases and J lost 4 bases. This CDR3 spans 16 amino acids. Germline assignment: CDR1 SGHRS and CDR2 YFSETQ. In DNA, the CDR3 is TGCGCCAGCAGCTTGGCCCCGCGGGGGGGCACCGGGGAGCTGTTTTTT. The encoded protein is CASSLAPRGGTGELFF.

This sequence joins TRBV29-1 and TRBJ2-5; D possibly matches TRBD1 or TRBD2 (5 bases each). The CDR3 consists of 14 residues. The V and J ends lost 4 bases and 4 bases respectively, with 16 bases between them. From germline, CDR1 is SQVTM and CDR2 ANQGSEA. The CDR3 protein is CSVGRVGVGETQYF. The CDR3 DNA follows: TGCAGCGTTGGGCGGGTGGGGGTGGGAGAGACCCAGTACTTC.

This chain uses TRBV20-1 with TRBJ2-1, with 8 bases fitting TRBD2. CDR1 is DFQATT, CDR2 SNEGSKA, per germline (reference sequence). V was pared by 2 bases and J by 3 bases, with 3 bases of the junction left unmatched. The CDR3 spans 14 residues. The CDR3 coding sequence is TGCAGTGCTAGACCCGGGAGGGGCTACAATGAGCAGTTCTTC. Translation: CSARPGRGYNEQFF.

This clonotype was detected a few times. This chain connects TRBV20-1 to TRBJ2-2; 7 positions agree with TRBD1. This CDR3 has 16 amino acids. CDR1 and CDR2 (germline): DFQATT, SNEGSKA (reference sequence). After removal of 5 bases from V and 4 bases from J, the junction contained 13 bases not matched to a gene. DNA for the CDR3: TGCAGTGCTCAGGTACCGGGACAGATGATCACCGGGGAGCTGTTTTTT. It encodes CSAQVPGQMITGELFF.

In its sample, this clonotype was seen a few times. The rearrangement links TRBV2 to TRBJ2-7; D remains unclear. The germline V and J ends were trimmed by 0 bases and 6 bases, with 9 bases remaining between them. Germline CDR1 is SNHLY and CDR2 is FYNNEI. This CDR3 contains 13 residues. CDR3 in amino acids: CASSEAWGFEQYF. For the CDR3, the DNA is TGTGCCAGCAGTGAAGCGTGGGGTTTCGAGCAGTACTTC.

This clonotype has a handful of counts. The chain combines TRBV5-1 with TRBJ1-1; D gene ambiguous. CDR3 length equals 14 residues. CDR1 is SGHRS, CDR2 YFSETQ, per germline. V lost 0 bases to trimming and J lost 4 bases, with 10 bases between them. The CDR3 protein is CASSLAMIGTEAFF. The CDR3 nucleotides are TGCGCCAGCAGCTTGGCCATGATTGGCACTGAAGCTTTCTTT.

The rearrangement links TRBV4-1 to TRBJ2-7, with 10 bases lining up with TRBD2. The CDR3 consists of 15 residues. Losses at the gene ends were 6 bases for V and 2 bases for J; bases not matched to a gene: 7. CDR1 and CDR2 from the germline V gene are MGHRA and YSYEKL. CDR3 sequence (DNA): TGCGCCAGCAGTCAGCCTACTAGCGGGGCCTACGAGCAGTACTTC. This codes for CASSQPTSGAYEQYF.

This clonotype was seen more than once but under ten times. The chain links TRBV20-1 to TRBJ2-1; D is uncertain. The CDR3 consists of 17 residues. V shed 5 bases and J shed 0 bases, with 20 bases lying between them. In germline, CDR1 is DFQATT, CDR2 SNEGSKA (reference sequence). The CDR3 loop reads CSAPKRLDPSSYNEQFF. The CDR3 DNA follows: TGCAGTGCTCCAAAAAGATTGGACCCTAGCTCCTACAATGAGCAGTTCTTC.

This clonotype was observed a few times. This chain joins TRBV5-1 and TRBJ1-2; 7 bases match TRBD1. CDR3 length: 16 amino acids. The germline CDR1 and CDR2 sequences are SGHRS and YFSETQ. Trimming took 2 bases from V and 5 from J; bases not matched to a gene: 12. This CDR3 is CASSFGSGQAIYGYTF. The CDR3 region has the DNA TGCGCCAGCAGCTTTGGCTCCGGACAGGCCATTTATGGCTACACCTTC.

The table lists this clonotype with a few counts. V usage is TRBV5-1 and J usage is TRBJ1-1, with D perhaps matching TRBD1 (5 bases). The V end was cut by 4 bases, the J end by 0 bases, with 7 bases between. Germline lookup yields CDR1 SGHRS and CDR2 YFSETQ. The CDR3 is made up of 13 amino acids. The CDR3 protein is CASSVTVNTEAFF. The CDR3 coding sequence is TGCGCCAGCAGCGTGACAGTGAACACTGAAGCTTTCTTT.

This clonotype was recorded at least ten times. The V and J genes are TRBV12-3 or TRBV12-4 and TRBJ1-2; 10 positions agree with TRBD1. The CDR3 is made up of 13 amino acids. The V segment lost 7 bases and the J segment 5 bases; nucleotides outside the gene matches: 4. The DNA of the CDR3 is TGTGCCAGCACCGCGGGACAGGGGTATGGCTACACCTTC. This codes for CASTAGQGYGYTF.

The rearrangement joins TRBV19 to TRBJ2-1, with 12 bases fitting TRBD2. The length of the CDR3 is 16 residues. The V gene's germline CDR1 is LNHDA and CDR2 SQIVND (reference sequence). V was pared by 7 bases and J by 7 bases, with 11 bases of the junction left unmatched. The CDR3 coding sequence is TGTGCCAGTATCGCTAGCGGGAGGGCCTTCGCTAATGAGCAGTTCTTC. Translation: CASIASGRAFANEQFF.

CDR3 amino acids: CASRIQSGTSGVRDEQFF. CDR3 DNA sequence: TGCGCCAGCAGAATACAATCTGGGACTAGCGGAGTGCGGGATGAGCAGTTCTTC. The chain employs TRBV10-2 and TRBJ2-1, with 11 positions matching TRBD2. The CDR3 loop spans 18 amino acids. Germline CDR1 WSHSY, CDR2 SAAADI. The V segment lost 6 bases and the J segment 8 bases; nucleotides outside the gene matches: 18.

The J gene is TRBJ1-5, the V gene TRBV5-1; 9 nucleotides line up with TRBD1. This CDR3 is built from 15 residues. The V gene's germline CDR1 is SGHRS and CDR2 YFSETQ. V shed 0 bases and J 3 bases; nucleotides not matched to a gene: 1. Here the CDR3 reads CASSLGTGVNQPQHF. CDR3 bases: TGCGCCAGCAGCTTGGGGACAGGGGTCAATCAGCCCCAGCATTTT.